This TCR beta chain was obtained from a study of blood T cell repertoires in COVID-19. The overall study: Sample material is recorded as cDNA or gDNA derived from T cells, B-cell-depleted T cells, or PBMCs.

A single count supports this clone. TCRdb's table, derived via immunoSEQ multiplex PCR, lists solely in-frame clones and lacks some. The table records approximately 250,000 clones, 85% of them present only once. CDR1 and CDR2 from the germline V gene are LNHDA and SQIVND (reference sequence). The CDR3 has 17 residues. Trimming cost V 3 bases and J 4 bases; bases outside gene matches: 9. The source is a woman aged 55 to 70 with active or convalescent COVID-19. This chain joins TRBV19 and TRBJ2-2; 9 bases fit TRBD1. Sequencing was performed on peripheral blood. The CDR3 DNA reads TGTGCCAGTAGTATGTGGCGGGACAGGGCTTCCACCGGGGAGCTGTTTTTT. This translates into CASSMWRDRASTGELFF.